The present T cell receptor (beta chain) was sequenced within a study of T cell responses to AZD1222 COVID-19 vaccine. Study overall: Pooled together were second doses at about 4 or about 12 weeks. General observations from the study: Researchers took repertoire samples only after the peak T cell response had come. The donor cohort was predominantly white British with a female majority, and clonal diversity may have been underestimated.

On this clone itself: The antigen remains unidentified.

The repertoire was sequenced with immunoSEQ multiplex PCR; TCRdb's copy has only in-frame clones and lacks some. The sample gives under 200,000 clones, 94% of which show up once; approximately 0.69% is in the top ten. This specimen consisted of peripheral blood, obtained on day 0 of AZD1222 vaccination. The sequence came from an adult in good health.

CDR3 amino acids: CASSDSPGGPGANVLTF. CDR3 DNA sequence: TGTGCCAGCAGTGACTCCCCGGGGGGCCCCGGGGCCAACGTCCTGACTTTC. The chain employs TRBV6-4 and TRBJ2-6; possibly TRBD2 for D (7 bases). The V end was cut by 0 bases, the J end by 4 bases, with 13 bases between. The CDR3 is made up of 17 amino acids. Germline V gene data show CDR1 as MRHNA and CDR2 as SNTAGT.